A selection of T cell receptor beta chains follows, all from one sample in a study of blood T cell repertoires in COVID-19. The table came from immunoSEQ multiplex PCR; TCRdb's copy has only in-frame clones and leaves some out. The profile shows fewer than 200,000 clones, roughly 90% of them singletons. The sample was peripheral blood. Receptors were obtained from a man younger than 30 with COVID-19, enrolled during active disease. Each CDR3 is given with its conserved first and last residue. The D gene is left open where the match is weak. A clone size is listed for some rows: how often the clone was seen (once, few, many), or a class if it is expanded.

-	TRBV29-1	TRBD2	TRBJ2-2	TGCAGCGTGGGACATAGCGGGAGGAACACCGGGGAGCTGTTTTTT	CSVGHSGRNTGELFF
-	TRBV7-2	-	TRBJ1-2	TGTGCCAGCAGCCTTCTAGGACAAAGCTATGGCTACACCTTC	CASSLLGQSYGYTF
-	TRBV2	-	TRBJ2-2	TGTGCCAGCACCAAGCGTGGGACCGGGGAGCTGTTTTTT	CASTKRGTGELFF
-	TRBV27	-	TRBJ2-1	TGTGCCAGCCTTGGAGGACTCCTCTACAATGAGCAGTTCTTC	CASLGGLLYNEQFF
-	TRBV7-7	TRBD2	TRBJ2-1	TGTGCTAGCAGCTTAGGGACTAGCGGGCGTAATGAGCAGTTCTTC	CASSLGTSGRNEQFF
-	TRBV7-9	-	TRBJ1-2	TGTGCCAGCAGCTTAGGCGCAAGCCTGAACTATGGCTACACCTTC	CASSLGASLNYGYTF
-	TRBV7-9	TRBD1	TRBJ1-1	TGTGCCAGCAGCTTACCCGCGGGACAGGGCCTGAACACTGAAGCTTTCTTT	CASSLPAGQGLNTEAFF
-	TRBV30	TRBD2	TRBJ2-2	TGTGCCTCGTGGACTAGCGGGAGAACCGGGGAGCTGTTTTTT	CASWTSGRTGELFF
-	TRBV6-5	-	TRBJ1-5	TGTGCCAGCAGTTCCGTGAGGATTCTCAGCAATCAGCCCCAGCATTTT	CASSSVRILSNQPQHF
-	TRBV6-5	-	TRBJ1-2	TGTGCCAGCAGTCGCCTTTACAGGGACTATGGCTACACCTTC	CASSRLYRDYGYTF
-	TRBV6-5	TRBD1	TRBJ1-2	TGTGCCAGCAAACTTACAGGGGAATATGGCTACACCTTC	CASKLTGEYGYTF
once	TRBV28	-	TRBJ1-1	TGTGCCAGCAGTACGGACAGCCGTGAAGCTTTCTTT	CASSTDSREAFF
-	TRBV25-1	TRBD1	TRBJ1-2	TGTGCCAGCAGTCTGGGGGACAGGGGCTATGGCTACACCTTC	CASSLGDRGYGYTF
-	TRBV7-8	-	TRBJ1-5	TGTGCCAGCAGCTTAGATCCAGGCTTGGGTCAGCCCCAGCATTTT	CASSLDPGLGQPQHF
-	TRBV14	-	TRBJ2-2	TGTGCCAGCAGCCTATCAGGAACCGCGGGCCCGAGCGCCGGGGAGCTGTTTTTT	CASSLSGTAGPSAGELFF
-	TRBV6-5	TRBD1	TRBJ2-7	TGTGCCAGCACCACGACAGGGCCCTTTTACGAGCAGTACTTC	CASTTTGPFYEQYF
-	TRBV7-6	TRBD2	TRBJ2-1	TGTGCCAGCAGCTTAGCAACGGGGGCGGGAGGCCGCTACAATGAGCAGTTCTTC	CASSLATGAGGRYNEQFF
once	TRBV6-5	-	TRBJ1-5	TGTGCCAGCAGTTACTCAAGGAGAAGCAATCAGCCCCAGCATTTT	CASSYSRRSNQPQHF
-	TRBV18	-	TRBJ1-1	TGTGCCAGCTCACCAGTGATTGGAACAGATAGCACTGAAGCTTTCTTT	CASSPVIGTDSTEAFF
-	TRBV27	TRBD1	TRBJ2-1	TGTGCCAGCAGTTTATCCGACGACAGGGGGAAGTTCTTC	CASSLSDDRGKFF
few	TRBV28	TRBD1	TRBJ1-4	TGTGCCAGCAGTTTGGGGACAGGGGATGAAAAACTGCTTTTT	CASSLGTGDEKLLF
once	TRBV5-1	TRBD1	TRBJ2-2	TGCGCCAGCAGCCCGTGGGACAGGGGCACCGGGGAGCTGTTTTTT	CASSPWDRGTGELFF